This paragraph reports one TCR beta chain. Its antigen remains unknown. Using about 220 ng DNA, 32,000 or so T cell genomes, the sorted-subset replicate PCRs were run. Per the original methods: Junction-only sequences without quality scores were provided by ImmunoSEQ, so filtering was different. Sequenced by immunoSEQ multiplex PCR; TCRdb stores in-frame clones only, minus some. V and J calls and clone size come straight from that table; D and trimming were deduced from the DNA. The data hold over 2 million clones, with 85% to 95% observed a single time. These data belong to a study of shared clonotypes between healthy human individuals. Study-level findings and limits: Naive subsets usually exceeded memory subsets in estimated richness.

The germline V and J ends were trimmed by 5 bases and 1 base, with 15 bases remaining between them. The germline CDR1 and CDR2 sequences are SGHTA and FQGNSA. The CDR3 covers 15 residues. The sequenced material came from naive CD4+ T cells sorted from blood. Regarding subset: CD45RA+ positively selected. The V gene is TRBV7-2, the J gene TRBJ2-7; tentative D call: TRBD2 (5 bases). The source of this sequence is a man aged 18-30 years in good health. The CDR3 region is CASSKKAGGSYEQYF. The CDR3 nucleotides are TGTGCCAGCAGCAAAAAGGCCGGAGGTTCCTACGAGCAGTACTTC.